Included here is one T cell receptor (beta chain) sequence, with context. No antigen is known for it. These data originate in a study of regulatory T cells in long-lasting Graves disease. Study-level findings and limits: Since the sample size was small, accuracy may have been reduced. TRBV28, TRBJ1-2 and TRBJ2-5 were segments that persistent disease favored.

The CDR3 extends over 15 amino acids. Germline V CDR1 and CDR2: SGHDT, YYEEEE. V was pared by 3 bases and J by 3 bases, with 13 bases between. Documented time point: persistent/refractory GD, antithyroid drugs over 5 years with positive TRAb. The TCR library used RNA extracted from PBMCs. In Xi'an, China, an endocrinology department was the source of patients. Arm-PCR with iRepertoire HTBI primers amplified the CDR3 regions for these TCR beta libraries. One entry per CDR3 protein, called by TCRdb with MiXCR from the multiplex PCR reads. The data contain approximately 290,000 distinct CDR3 sequences, more than 20% of them singletons.

The chain combines TRBV5-6 with TRBJ1-5, with D perhaps matching TRBD1 (6 bases). The source was peripheral blood mononuclear cells (PBMCs), collected when the disease was refractory, from a patient treated with antithyroid drugs. This clonotype originated in a female donor with Graves disease. CDR3 loop: CASSSRTEDNQPQHF. CDR3 nucleotides: TGTGCCAGCAGCTCCAGGACAGAAGACAATCAGCCCCAGCATTTT.